Below are 32 T cell receptor beta chains sequenced from a single sample in a study of cytomegalovirus exposure and HLA in healthy donors. PCR used 60 Vbeta primers and 13 Jbeta primers. Only in-frame clones appear in the TCRdb table, and some are missing; sequencing was by immunoSEQ multiplex PCR. This table has some 200,000 clones, over 70% appearing once. The sample taken for sequencing was PBMCs. All receptors derive from a female donor in good health and CMV-seronegative.

This chain connects TRBV5-1 to TRBJ2-5, with TRBD2 as a possible D gene (7 bases). The CDR3 has 17 residues. Trimming cost V 6 bases and J 2 bases, with 23 bases left between them. The germline CDR1 and CDR2 sequences are SGHRS and YFSETQ. In nucleotides, the CDR3 is TGCGCCAGCAACCCCAAGGGGGGGGGCGAAGGGCAAGAGACCCAGTACTTC. This gives the protein CASNPKGGGEGQETQYF.

The genes are TRBV15 and TRBJ1-1, with TRBD1 matching over 7 bases. CDR3 length equals 15 residues. Germline-derived CDR1 and CDR2 are LNHNV and YYDKDF (reference sequence). J was trimmed by 1 base and V by 3 bases; bases with no gene match: 5. The CDR3 DNA follows: TGTGCCACCAGCAGCCTAGGACAGGCGAACACTGAAGCTTTCTTT. It codes for CATSSLGQANTEAFF.

The V gene is TRBV30, the J gene TRBJ1-6; 8 positions match TRBD1. CDR1 is GTSNPN and CDR2 is SVGIG in the germline V gene (reference sequence). J gave up 9 bases and V 0 bases, and 10 bases lay outside the gene matches. The CDR3 runs to 16 residues. CDR3 DNA: TGTGCCTGGAGTGTCAGGGGGCAGGGCGGCGGTTCACCCCTCCACTTT. It translates to CAWSVRGQGGGSPLHF.

The V call is TRBV7-9, the J call TRBJ2-7, with D tentatively TRBD1 (6 bases). V was trimmed by 3 bases and J by 0 bases, leaving 12 bases between them. The CDR3 spans 15 residues. CDR1 and CDR2 (germline): SEHNR, FQNEAQ (reference sequence). The CDR3 sequence is CASSFLGASSYEQYF. CDR3 sequence (DNA): TGTGCCAGCAGCTTCTTGGGGGCGAGCTCCTACGAGCAGTACTTC.

This chain uses TRBV7-9 with TRBJ2-1; 7 bases align to TRBD2. Germline V CDR1 and CDR2: SEHNR, FQNEAQ (reference sequence). V lost 3 bases and J lost 9; bases outside the gene matches: 8. CDR3 length: 14 amino acids. The CDR3 DNA follows: TGTGCCAGCAGCTTCGGGACTACTACCGGTGAGCAGTTCTTC. The encoded protein is CASSFGTTTGEQFF.

Only a few counts were recorded for this clone. V and J are TRBV28 and TRBJ2-7; 7 bases agree with TRBD1. The CDR3 length is 14 residues. The germline CDR1 and CDR2 sequences are MDHEN and SYDVKM. V was pared by 7 bases and J by 1 base, with 7 bases of the junction left unmatched. The CDR3 DNA reads as TGTGCCAGCACCCGACAGGGTATTTCCTACGAGCAGTACTTC. Protein sequence: CASTRQGISYEQYF.

The gene calls are TRBV6-5 and TRBJ2-1; TRBD1 agrees at 8 bases. Germline lookup yields CDR1 MNHEY and CDR2 SVGAGI. This CDR3 has 14 amino acids. J was trimmed by 9 bases and V by 6 bases; bases with no gene match: 10. CDR3 coding DNA: TGTGCCAGCAGGGACAGGGCCACAATCGGTGAGCAGTTCTTC. This codes for CASRDRATIGEQFF.

This chain joins TRBV28 and TRBJ1-2, with 10 bases identical to TRBD1. V trimming: 6 bases; J trimming: 6 bases; junction bases outside the gene matches: 7. Germline CDR1 is MDHEN and CDR2 is SYDVKM. The CDR3 spans 14 residues. In DNA, the CDR3 is TGTGCCAGCAGCCTCCCCGGGACAGGGGATGGCTACACCTTC. It specifies CASSLPGTGDGYTF.

This clone was detected a few times. The rearrangement uses TRBV7-3 and TRBJ1-1; TRBD1 agrees at 11 bases. Germline assignment: CDR1 SGHTA and CDR2 FQGTGA. V gave up 8 bases and J gave up 5 bases; unmatched junction bases: 10. The CDR3 runs to 15 residues. The CDR3 protein is CASRAGTGGKTEAFF. CDR3 in DNA: TGTGCCAGCCGCGCCGGGACAGGGGGAAAAACTGAAGCTTTCTTT.

This clone was observed once. V and J are TRBV10-3 and TRBJ2-3; 10 positions match TRBD2. CDR1 and CDR2 (germline): ENHRY, SYGVKD. The trim removed 0 bases at V and 4 bases at J, leaving 7 bases unmatched. There are 17 residues in the CDR3. Written as DNA, the CDR3 is TGTGCCATCAGTGAGTCGATGCTAGCGGGGGTGCCAGATACGCAGTATTTT. It codes for CAISESMLAGVPDTQYF.

The V and J genes are TRBV7-8 and TRBJ2-1, with TRBD2 as a possible D gene (5 bases). Germline V gene lookup returns CDR1 SGHVS and CDR2 FQNEAQ. The V end lost 0 bases, the J end lost 3 bases, and 18 bases lay between the germline ends. The CDR3 runs to 18 residues. In nucleotides, the CDR3 is TGTGCCAGCAGCTTAGCCCCTCGGACTTGGCGTGACTACAATGAGCAGTTCTTC. This encodes CASSLAPRTWRDYNEQFF.

The chain employs TRBV7-2 and TRBJ2-1; TRBD2 matches 11 bases. V was clipped by 5 bases and J by 4 bases; unmatched bases: 4. This CDR3 spans 15 amino acids. Germline CDR1 and CDR2: SGHTA and FQGNSA. CDR3 bases: TGTGCCAGCAGCATGGGGACTAGCGGATACAATGAGCAGTTCTTC. This codes for CASSMGTSGYNEQFF.

This clone was found once. The chain employs TRBV13 and TRBJ1-2, with D uncertain. The CDR3 totals 11 residues. CDR1 is PRHDT and CDR2 is FYEKMQ in the germline V gene (reference sequence). The V and J ends lost 5 bases and 10 bases respectively, with 11 bases between them. The CDR3 is CASSAGEVYTF. The CDR3 DNA reads TGTGCCAGCAGCGCCGGTGAGGTCTACACCTTC.

The chain carries TRBV5-1 and TRBJ2-7, with 7 positions matching TRBD1. Germline values: CDR1 SGHRS, CDR2 YFSETQ. The CDR3 is 15 residues long. With V trimmed by 0 bases and J by 4 bases, 7 bases remained unmatched. As DNA, the CDR3 is TGCGCCAGCAGCTTGGGACGGACAGGTCTTTACGAGCAGTACTTC. Translated: CASSLGRTGLYEQYF.

The gene calls are TRBV7-2 and TRBJ2-5, with D uncertain. Germline V gene data show CDR1 as SGHTA and CDR2 as FQGNSA. The V end lost 5 bases, the J end lost 2 bases, and 3 bases lay between the germline ends. The CDR3 runs 11 residues. The CDR3, as DNA: TGTGCCAGCAGCCCGCAAGAGACCCAGTACTTC. Translation gives CASSPQETQYF.

This chain links TRBV6-1 with TRBJ2-7; a weak D match, TRBD2 (6 bases). The V end was cut by 2 bases, the J end by 6 bases, with 11 bases between. CDR1 is MNHNS and CDR2 is SASEGT in the germline V gene. The CDR3 is made up of 13 amino acids. The CDR3 region has the DNA TGTGCCAGCAGTGAATTGGCGGGAACCGAGCAGTACTTC. It specifies CASSELAGTEQYF.

The chain carries TRBV11-3 and TRBJ1-1; 7 nucleotides align to TRBD1. The CDR3 consists of 14 residues. Germline assignment: CDR1 SGHNT and CDR2 YENEEA. The junction had 10 bases not matched to a gene; V was cut back by 5 bases and J by 7 bases. The CDR3 protein is CASSKTGTAVEAFF. In DNA form, the CDR3 reads TGTGCCAGCAGCAAAACCGGGACAGCGGTTGAAGCTTTCTTT.

This clone appeared a single time. The gene calls are TRBV4-1 and TRBJ1-2, with 12 bases identical to TRBD1. This CDR3 comprises 18 residues. Germline assignment: CDR1 MGHRA and CDR2 YSYEKL. The trim removed 0 bases at V and 4 bases at J, leaving 9 bases unmatched. CDR3 coding DNA: TGCGCCAGCAGCCAAGACCCGGGACAGGGGGCGGGAAGCTATGGCTACACCTTC. It is translated as CASSQDPGQGAGSYGYTF.

This CDR3 is CASSDRTRSGNTIYF. The CDR3 DNA follows: TGTGCCAGCAGTGACCGGACACGGAGTGGGAACACCATATATTTT. The chain employs TRBV25-1 and TRBJ1-3, with D possibly TRBD1 on 5 matching bases. Germline V lookup: CDR1 MGHDK, CDR2 SYGVNS. Trimming cost V 3 bases and J 7 bases, with 16 bases left between them. The CDR3 contains 15 residues.

The chain combines TRBV18 with TRBJ2-7; 9 nucleotides align to TRBD1. Trimming took 2 bases from V and 7 from J; bases not matched to a gene: 15. The CDR3 runs 17 residues. Germline CDR1 is KGHSH and CDR2 is LQKENI. In nucleotides, the CDR3 is TGTGCCAGCTCACCAAGTCGGGGACAGGGTAAATCGCAAGAGCAGTACTTC. The encoded protein is CASSPSRGQGKSQEQYF.

This clone was seen a few times. V gene TRBV2 combines with J gene TRBJ1-2, with unresolved D. V lost 5 bases to trimming and J lost 2 bases, with 12 bases between them. The CDR3 sequence is 14 residues long. Germline loops: CDR1 SNHLY, CDR2 FYNNEI. The CDR3 DNA reads as TGTGCCAGCAGTTCCCGGGGTACCAACTATGGCTACACCTTC. It is translated as CASSSRGTNYGYTF.

This chain joins TRBV13 and TRBJ1-2; TRBD1 matches 10 bases. The CDR3 extends over 16 amino acids. The V and J ends lost 1 base and 3 bases, in that order; junction bases with no gene match: 5. From germline, CDR1 is PRHDT and CDR2 FYEKMQ (reference sequence). The DNA of the CDR3 is TGTGCCAGCAGCTTAGACGGGACAGGGGTTGACTATGGCTACACCTTC. Translated: CASSLDGTGVDYGYTF.

CDR3 sequence: CASSLEGRGGNEQFF. CDR3 nucleotides: TGTGCCAGCAGCTTAGAGGGGCGGGGGGGCAATGAGCAGTTCTTC. The chain recombines TRBV7-3 with TRBJ2-1; 9 bases match TRBD2. V shed 2 bases and J 6 bases; nucleotides not matched to a gene: 5. Per germline, CDR1 SGHTA and CDR2 FQGTGA. The CDR3 totals 15 residues.

The V and J genes are TRBV19 and TRBJ1-2; TRBD1 aligns across 7 bases. The CDR3 totals 16 residues. J lost 4 bases, V lost 0 bases, and 8 bases had no gene match. The germline gives CDR1 LNHDA, CDR2 SQIVND (reference sequence). The CDR3 region is CASSIDGGTVRYGYTF. Written as DNA, the CDR3 is TGTGCCAGTAGTATAGATGGCGGGACAGTACGCTATGGCTACACCTTC.

The genes are TRBV7-9 and TRBJ2-3; D is possibly TRBD1 (6 bases). This CDR3 is built from 14 residues. CDR1 is SEHNR, CDR2 FQNEAQ, per germline (reference sequence). V was pared by 5 bases and J by 4 bases, with 13 bases between. Written as DNA, the CDR3 is TGTGCCAGCAGCCCCAGGGGTGAGGCAGATACGCAGTATTTT. This gives the protein CASSPRGEADTQYF.

The chain links TRBV30 to TRBJ1-1; 10 nucleotides align to TRBD1. CDR1 is GTSNPN, CDR2 SVGIG, per germline (reference sequence). This CDR3 spans 15 amino acids. V dropped 1 base and J dropped 0; count of bases not matched to a gene: 2. The CDR3 bases are TGTGCCTGGAGTGGGGGACAGGGGATGAACACTGAAGCTTTCTTT. Protein sequence: CAWSGGQGMNTEAFF.

This clone was seen once. The chain recombines TRBV30 with TRBJ1-1; 12 bases match TRBD1. The CDR3 is 18 residues long. The V gene's germline CDR1 is GTSNPN and CDR2 SVGIG (reference sequence). The trim removed 4 bases at V and 3 bases at J, leaving 15 bases unmatched. CDR3 residues: CAWTGPGQGAIGDTEAFF. The CDR3 DNA reads TGTGCCTGGACCGGTCCGGGACAGGGGGCGATTGGAGACACTGAAGCTTTCTTT. The full variable domain, completed using reference TRBV30 and TRBJ1-1, is SQTIHQWPATLVQPVGSPLSLECTVEGTSNPNLYWYRQAAGRGLQLLFYSVGIGQISSEVPQNLSASRPQDRQFILSSKKLLLSDSGFYLCAWTGPGQGAIGDTEAFFGQGTRLTVV.

Remarks on this clone: The same CDR3 can be traced to other DNA sequences in this sample. This chain uses TRBV30 with TRBJ1-2; D remains unclear. Trimming took 2 bases from V and 8 from J, leaving 9 bases between them. The CDR3 sequence is 11 residues long. Germline loops: CDR1 GTSNPN, CDR2 SVGIG (reference sequence). The CDR3 nucleotides are TGTGCCTGGAGTCCGGGGAACGGCTACACCTTC. Its translation is CAWSPGNGYTF.

V is TRBV6-6 and J is TRBJ1-2, with 7 bases identical to TRBD1. J gave up 4 bases and V 5 bases, and 10 bases lay outside the gene matches. This CDR3 has 15 amino acids. Germline V gene sequence: CDR1 MNHNY, CDR2 SVGAGI (reference sequence). The CDR3 DNA follows: TGTGCCAGCAGTATACAGGGGCCGCCTTTCTATGGCTACACCTTC. Its protein product is CASSIQGPPFYGYTF.

This clone turned up a few times. The chain carries TRBV28 and TRBJ1-1; no clear D. There are 14 residues in the CDR3. Germline loops: CDR1 MDHEN, CDR2 SYDVKM. Deletions cut 5 bases from V and 11 bases from J, with 21 bases between. The CDR3 DNA is TGTGCCAGCAGTCTGACTGTGAGTGGTGACGGTGCTTTCTTT. Translated, it gives CASSLTVSGDGAFF.

The chain has TRBV5-1 and TRBJ2-5; 10 nucleotides line up with TRBD1. The CDR3 is 16 amino acids. The germline V gene has CDR1 SGHRS and CDR2 YFSETQ. V lost 0 bases to trimming and J lost 1 base; unmatched junction nucleotides: 3. CDR3 amino acids: CASSLGDRGAQETQYF. The CDR3 DNA reads as TGCGCCAGCAGCTTGGGGGACAGGGGAGCCCAAGAGACCCAGTACTTC. Full variable domain (rest looked up from reference TRBV5-1 and TRBJ2-5): KAGVTQTPRYLIKTRGQQVTLSCSPISGHRSVSWYQQTPGQGLQFLFEYFSETQRNKGNFPGRFSGRQFSNSRSEMNVSTLELGDSALYLCASSLGDRGAQETQYFGPGTRLLVL.

The rearrangement joins TRBV21-1 to TRBJ1-2; the D call TRBD1 from the table was never checked on the DNA. TRBV21-1 is flagged as a pseudogene. This CDR3 comprises 15 residues. The DNA for the CDR3 is TGTGCCAGCAGCAGATCTCGGACAGCTCCGGGCGGCTACACCTTC. This sequence encodes CASSRSRTAPGGYTF.